These T cell receptor beta chains were read from a single sample in a study of blood T cell repertoires in COVID-19. Profiled with immunoSEQ multiplex PCR; TCRdb holds only in-frame clones, not every one. The data hold approximately 360,000 clones, with 70% to 90% observed a single time. Sample: PBMCs or T cells enriched from blood (not recorded which). The receptor set was obtained from a woman in her 30s with acute COVID-19. Both conserved end residues are part of each CDR3. Fields, in order: D gene, V gene, clone size, J gene, CDR3 protein, CDR3 DNA. The D gene is left open where the match is weak. Clone size is given for some rows only: seen once, a few or many times, or a class if the clone is expanded.

TRBD1	TRBV5-1	.	TRBJ1-4	CASSLGDRQNEKLFF	TGCGCCAGCAGCTTGGGGGACAGACAAAATGAAAAACTGTTTTTT
.	TRBV2	.	TRBJ1-2	CASTPTGTFYGYTF	TGTGCCAGCACCCCAACAGGGACATTCTATGGCTACACCTTC
.	TRBV30	.	TRBJ2-1	CATSTSDKRDNEQFF	TGTGCCACCTCGACCAGCGATAAAAGAGACAATGAGCAGTTCTTC
.	TRBV29-1	.	TRBJ2-1	CSVSRSDSEQFF	TGCAGCGTTTCTCGATCGGACAGCGAGCAGTTCTTC
.	TRBV12-3/TRBV12-4	few	TRBJ1-5	CASSLHANQPQHF	TGTGCCAGCAGTTTACACGCGAATCAGCCCCAGCATTTT
.	TRBV10-3	.	TRBJ1-1	CAISEGGGGTEAFF	TGTGCCATCAGTGAGGGGGGAGGAGGGACTGAAGCTTTCTTT
.	TRBV6-2/TRBV6-3	.	TRBJ2-7	CASSSFGPKEEQYF	TGTGCCAGCAGCTCATTTGGGCCGAAAGAAGAGCAGTACTTC
TRBD1	TRBV6-5	.	TRBJ2-3	CASLLPGQGADTQYF	TGTGCCAGTCTGCTCCCCGGACAGGGGGCAGATACGCAGTATTTT
TRBD1	TRBV6-5	.	TRBJ2-7	CASSTADRAYEQYF	TGTGCCAGCAGTACCGCAGACAGGGCCTACGAGCAGTACTTC
TRBD1	TRBV18	.	TRBJ2-4	CASSPPGQENIQYF	TGTGCCAGCTCACCGCCGGGACAGGAAAACATTCAGTACTTC
.	TRBV5-4	.	TRBJ2-3	CASSYLGGSTDTQYF	TGTGCCAGCAGCTACCTTGGGGGGAGCACAGATACGCAGTATTTT
TRBD1	TRBV7-3	.	TRBJ2-3	CASSQGTGPDTQYF	TGTGCCAGCAGCCAGGGGACAGGACCAGATACGCAGTATTTT
.	TRBV7-9	.	TRBJ2-5	CASSFSGHQETQYF	TGTGCCAGCAGCTTTTCGGGACATCAAGAGACCCAGTACTTC
TRBD2	TRBV5-6	.	TRBJ2-7	CASSLRTSGGVYEQYF	TGTGCCAGCAGCTTAAGGACTAGCGGGGGGGTCTACGAGCAGTACTTC
.	TRBV29-1	.	TRBJ1-2	CSVVVNYGYTF	TGCAGCGTTGTAGTAAACTATGGCTACACCTTC
.	TRBV24-1	.	TRBJ1-6	CATSDSQGPDSPLHF	TGTGCCACCAGTGATTCCCAGGGGCCGGATTCACCCCTCCACTTT
.	TRBV30	.	TRBJ1-2	CAWTMGGAGGYTF	TGTGCCTGGACCATGGGCGGGGCAGGTGGCTACACCTTC
.	TRBV18	.	TRBJ1-1	CASSPGVSTEAFF	TGTGCCAGCTCACCCGGGGTGAGCACTGAAGCTTTCTTT
.	TRBV4-2	.	TRBJ2-7	CASSRDFGGAYEQYF	TGTGCCAGCAGCCGGGACTTCGGGGGAGCCTACGAGCAGTACTTC
TRBD1	TRBV25-1	.	TRBJ1-6	CASPWDRGNSPLHF	TGTGCCAGCCCCTGGGACAGGGGTAATTCACCCCTCCACTTT
.	TRBV5-1	once	TRBJ1-2	CASSLARGVRYGYTF	TGCGCCAGCAGCTTGGCCCGGGGAGTACGCTATGGCTACACCTTC
.	TRBV7-2	.	TRBJ2-1	CASSQQAPGVNEQFF	TGTGCCAGCAGCCAGCAGGCCCCCGGGGTTAATGAGCAGTTCTTC
TRBD2	TRBV7-3	.	TRBJ2-1	CASSLRLAGGYNEQFF	TGTGCCAGCAGCTTACGGCTAGCGGGGGGTTACAATGAGCAGTTCTTC
.	TRBV19	.	TRBJ2-7	CASSPGYEQYF	TGTGCCAGTAGTCCCGGGTACGAGCAGTACTTC
TRBD1	TRBV7-3	.	TRBJ2-2	CASSSQGFTGELFF	TGTGCCAGCAGCTCACAGGGGTTCACCGGGGAGCTGTTTTTT
TRBD1	TRBV9	once	TRBJ1-5	CASSPHEGATNQPQHF	TGTGCCAGCAGCCCCCATGAGGGGGCGACCAATCAGCCCCAGCATTTT
.	TRBV2	.	TRBJ2-1	CASTPLSSGLNNEQFF	TGTGCCAGCACCCCTCTGTCGAGCGGACTAAACAATGAGCAGTTCTTC
.	TRBV11-2	.	TRBJ1-2	CASSFQGHGYTF	TGTGCCAGCAGCTTCCAGGGTCATGGCTACACCTTC
TRBD1	TRBV7-6	.	TRBJ1-5	CASSPTDRDNQPQHF	TGTGCCAGCAGCCCTACGGACAGGGACAATCAGCCCCAGCATTTT
.	TRBV4-1	.	TRBJ1-3	CASSRGPPGDGNTIYF	TGCGCCAGCAGCCGCGGTCCCCCCGGGGATGGAAACACCATATATTTT
.	TRBV14	.	TRBJ1-5	CASSLDMDQPQHF	TGTGCCAGCAGCCTCGACATGGATCAGCCCCAGCATTTT
.	TRBV12-3/TRBV12-4	.	TRBJ1-1	CASSTSGNTEAFF	TGTGCCAGCAGTACCTCGGGGAACACTGAAGCTTTCTTT
.	TRBV6-1	.	TRBJ2-7	CASSEAGQARYEQYF	TGTGCCAGCAGTGAAGCTGGGCAGGCCCGATACGAGCAGTACTTC
.	TRBV27	.	TRBJ2-7	CASSLSGTTYEQYF	TGTGCCAGCAGTTTAAGTGGGACAACCTACGAGCAGTACTTC
TRBD1	TRBV5-1	.	TRBJ2-1	CASSGGQGSYNEQFF	TGCGCCAGCAGCGGAGGACAGGGCTCCTACAATGAGCAGTTCTTC
.	TRBV19	.	TRBJ2-2	CASSIGAGSTGELFF	TGTGCCAGTAGTATAGGCGCGGGGAGCACCGGGGAGCTGTTTTTT
.	TRBV7-9	.	TRBJ2-1	CASSLTSSYNEQFF	TGTGCCAGCAGCCTGACTAGCTCCTACAATGAGCAGTTCTTC
TRBD2	TRBV5-1	.	TRBJ2-7	CASSLDIAGLAGVVSYEQYF	TGCGCCAGCAGCTTGGATATCGCAGGACTAGCGGGGGTAGTGTCCTACGAGCAGTACTTC
.	TRBV15	.	TRBJ2-1	CATSRGPLTGNNEQFF	TGTGCCACCAGCAGAGGCCCTTTAACAGGGAACAATGAGCAGTTCTTC
TRBD1	TRBV27	.	TRBJ2-7	CASSRDRSSYEQYF	TGTGCCAGCAGTCGGGACAGGAGCTCCTACGAGCAGTACTTC
.	TRBV19	.	TRBJ1-5	CASAERQYSNQPQHF	TGTGCCAGTGCAGAGCGCCAATATAGCAATCAGCCCCAGCATTTT
.	TRBV14	.	TRBJ1-3	CASSRGGDGNTIYF	TGTGCCAGCAGCCGAGGAGGGGATGGAAACACCATATATTTT
.	TRBV25-1	.	TRBJ1-6	CASSGASYNSPLHF	TGTGCCAGCAGTGGGGCCTCCTATAATTCACCCCTCCACTTT
.	TRBV30	.	TRBJ1-2	CAWRAHGGDGYTF	TGTGCCTGGAGGGCTCACGGGGGGGATGGCTACACCTTC
.	TRBV6-1	.	TRBJ2-7	CASSEPGIGYEQYF	TGTGCCAGCAGTGAACCGGGTATTGGCTACGAGCAGTACTTC
TRBD1	TRBV4-1	.	TRBJ1-4	CASRRQGTTASEKLFF	TGCGCCAGCAGGAGACAGGGGACGACCGCTAGCGAAAAACTGTTTTTT
.	TRBV7-3	.	TRBJ2-7	CASSLGGRAYEQYF	TGTGCCAGCAGCTTAGGAGGTCGCGCCTACGAGCAGTACTTC
.	TRBV5-6	.	TRBJ1-6	CASSLVGRAKNSPLHF	TGTGCCAGCAGCTTGGTTGGGCGGGCTAAGAATTCACCCCTCCACTTT
.	TRBV19	.	TRBJ2-2	CASSILNTGELFF	TGTGCCAGTAGTATTCTGAACACCGGGGAGCTGTTTTTT
TRBD1	TRBV5-5	.	TRBJ1-5	CASSSGQGDQPQHF	TGTGCCAGCAGCTCGGGACAGGGTGATCAGCCCCAGCATTTT